This TCR beta chain was sequenced for a study of T cell responses to AZD1222 COVID-19 vaccine. Study summary: Doses given second, at about 4 or about 12 weeks, were pooled. Study findings and constraints: Once two AZD1222 doses were given, Spike-specific TCR breadth and depth went up. Possibly, clonal diversity was underestimated; donors were largely white British and included more females. Seropositive status at baseline applied to only 5 or 6 AZD1222 recipients.

The data were produced by immunoSEQ multiplex PCR, yet TCRdb's version contains in-frame clones alone and is incomplete. Of more than 95,000 clones in the sample, 75% to 90% were seen once. Comments on this clone: Its antigen is currently unknown.

Germline lookup yields CDR1 KGHSH and CDR2 LQKENI. The junction had 11 bases not matched to a gene; V was cut back by 3 bases and J by 10 bases. This CDR3 contains 14 residues. This rearrangement joins TRBV18 to TRBJ1-2, with 7 bases that match TRBD1. Here the sequenced sample was peripheral blood, taken on day 0 of AZD1222 vaccination. This receptor was identified in an adult in good health. The CDR3: CASSPLQGLSDYTF. The CDR3 nucleotides are TGTGCCAGCTCACCTCTACAGGGGTTAAGTGACTACACCTTC.